The 30 T cell receptor beta chains listed next were all sequenced from one sample in a study of shared T cell receptors in the human thymus. Here immunoSEQ multiplex PCR was the method, and the copy in TCRdb shows in-frame clones only, minus some. Here the sample spans hundreds of thousands of clones, roughly 86% being singletons. These data also formed part of another study, on human thymus T cells.

Material: thymocytes. These receptors were obtained from a boy younger than two with a congenital heart defect.

For this clone: Given the absence of the conserved phenylalanine or tryptophan at the CDR3 end, a read error is likely. V and J are TRBV10-2 and TRBJ1-6, with 9 positions matching TRBD1. The CDR3 extends over 17 amino acids. Looked up from germline, CDR1 is WSHSY and CDR2 is SAAADI. Trimming removed 2 bases from V and 7 bases from J; junction bases left unmatched: 9. In nucleotides, the CDR3 is TGCGCCAGCAGTGAGACACCTAGGACAGGGGCGAATTCACCCCTCCACCTT. As protein: CASSETPRTGANSPLHL.

The chain links TRBV11-2 to TRBJ1-4; TRBD1 matches at 11 bases. The germline V gene has CDR1 SGHAT and CDR2 FQNNGV. The junction had 10 bases not matched to a gene; V was cut back by 1 base and J by 9 bases. The CDR3 spans 17 residues. The CDR3 DNA sequence: TGTGCCAGCAGCTTAGGTTTTCTGGGACAGGGGGTGAAAAAACTGTTTTTT. It codes for CASSLGFLGQGVKKLFF.

The J gene is TRBJ1-1, the V gene TRBV28; 8 bases agree with TRBD1. CDR1 and CDR2 (germline): MDHEN, SYDVKM. The CDR3 has 18 amino acids. J lost 5 bases, V lost 4 bases, and 18 bases had no gene match. CDR3: CASSSKTGVGVSGTEAFF. The CDR3 nucleotides read TGTGCCAGCAGTTCAAAGACAGGGGTTGGTGTTTCCGGTACTGAAGCTTTCTTT.

This chain links TRBV4-1 with TRBJ2-2; 14 bases are a match to TRBD2. The CDR3 totals 19 residues. Germline values: CDR1 MGHRA, CDR2 YSYEKL. Germline trimming cut 9 bases from V and 2 bases from J; bases unmatched to any gene: 14. In DNA, the CDR3 is TGCGCCAGTGCTACCGGGACTAGCGGGAGCAGGGCAAACACCGGGGAGCTGTTTTTT. Translation: CASATGTSGSRANTGELFF.

The chain joins TRBV25-1 to TRBJ2-5, with TRBD1 matching 7 bases. Trimming removed 8 bases from V and 1 base from J; junction bases left unmatched: 7. The V gene's germline CDR1 is MGHDK and CDR2 SYGVNS. This CDR3 comprises 14 residues. In nucleotides, the CDR3 is TGTGCCAGCCGAGCCCGGGACAGCCAAGAGACCCAGTACTTC. Its translation is CASRARDSQETQYF.

The gene calls are TRBV28 and TRBJ1-3, with D unclear. The germline CDR1 and CDR2 sequences are MDHEN and SYDVKM. V lost 1 base to trimming and J lost 1 base, with 11 bases between them. The CDR3 runs 16 residues. For the CDR3, the DNA is TGTGCCAGCAGTTTATATCGTGGGGAGTCTGGAAACACCATATATTTT. Amino acid sequence: CASSLYRGESGNTIYF.

The chain employs TRBV5-1 and TRBJ2-3, with 8 bases aligning to TRBD1. V was pared by 3 bases and J by 1 base, with 4 bases of the junction left unmatched. Germline V gene data show CDR1 as SGHRS and CDR2 as YFSETQ. CDR3 length: 15 amino acids. The CDR3 nucleotides are TGCGCCAGCAGCTGGGGCAGGGGGCGCACAGATACGCAGTATTTT. Its translation is CASSWGRGRTDTQYF.

This clone was recorded a few times. This chain uses TRBV5-1 with TRBJ2-5; 8 bases are a match to TRBD2. Trimming removed 0 bases from V and 4 bases from J; junction bases left unmatched: 8. Germline V CDR1 and CDR2: SGHRS, YFSETQ. CDR3 length: 16 residues. This CDR3 is CASSLASAGVGETQYF. In DNA form, the CDR3 reads TGCGCCAGCAGCTTGGCCTCAGCGGGAGTAGGAGAGACCCAGTACTTC.

This clone was counted a few times. The J gene is TRBJ2-1, the V gene TRBV19; no reliable D call. Per germline, CDR1 LNHDA and CDR2 SQIVND (reference sequence). With 4 bases removed from V and 0 bases from J, the gap between germline ends came to 13 bases. The CDR3 spans 16 residues. The CDR3 nucleotides are TGTGCCAGTAGTACTCCTAGGCCCCACTCCTACAATGAGCAGTTCTTC. Translation: CASSTPRPHSYNEQFF.

The chain recombines TRBV10-2 with TRBJ2-2; 7 positions match TRBD2. The CDR3 is made up of 17 amino acids. V was pared by 3 bases and J by 5 bases, with 12 bases of the junction left unmatched. Germline V gene sequence: CDR1 WSHSY, CDR2 SAAADI. CDR3 DNA sequence: TGCGCCAGCAGTGAAATAAGGCGGGAGACTCGTACCGGGGAGCTGTTTTTT. Residues: CASSEIRRETRTGELFF.

The chain combines TRBV7-9 with TRBJ2-7, with 11 bases fitting TRBD2. Germline V CDR1 and CDR2: SEHNR, FQNEAQ (reference sequence). This CDR3 contains 17 residues. The V segment lost 3 bases and the J segment 2 bases; nucleotides outside the gene matches: 9. DNA of the CDR3: TGTGCCAGCAGCTTGGATGAAACTAGCGGGGGTACCTACGAGCAGTACTTC. As protein: CASSLDETSGGTYEQYF.

This sequence joins TRBV27 and TRBJ2-2; 7 bases align to TRBD2. Per the germline V gene, CDR1 is MNHEY and CDR2 is SMNVEV (reference sequence). This CDR3 region has 16 residues. V shed 3 bases, J shed 5 bases, and the junction held 9 bases outside the gene matches. Written as DNA, the CDR3 is TGTGCCAGCAGTTTTCGGGGGAGGGCCGGGACCGGGGAGCTGTTTTTT. It yields the protein CASSFRGRAGTGELFF.

The chain employs TRBV30 and TRBJ1-1, with TRBD1 as a possible D gene (5 bases). V was shortened by 5 bases and J by 1 base, with 11 bases between the two germline ends. Germline lookup yields CDR1 GTSNPN and CDR2 SVGIG (reference sequence). CDR3 length: 13 amino acids. CDR3 DNA sequence: TGTGCCTGGGACAGCGGGCAGAACACTGAAGCTTTCTTT. It specifies CAWDSGQNTEAFF.

This clone came up once. This chain links TRBV5-1 with TRBJ2-5; TRBD2 aligns across 13 bases. Germline lookup yields CDR1 SGHRS and CDR2 YFSETQ. Trimming took 4 bases from V and 3 from J; bases not matched to a gene: 9. This CDR3 region has 17 residues. The CDR3 nucleotides read TGCGCCAGCAGCCGGACTAGCGGGGGCGCCCTGGAAGAGACCCAGTACTTC. Amino acids: CASSRTSGGALEETQYF.

The rearrangement uses TRBV13 and TRBJ2-3; D is undetermined. V was trimmed by 5 bases and J by 6 bases, leaving 9 bases between them. The CDR3 loop spans 12 amino acids. Germline CDR1 is PRHDT and CDR2 is FYEKMQ (reference sequence). The CDR3 sequence: CASSPLPDTQYF. In DNA, the CDR3 is TGTGCCAGCAGCCCCCTCCCGGATACGCAGTATTTT.

V and J are TRBV11-2 and TRBJ1-3; the match to TRBD1 covers 7 bases. V lost 1 base, J lost 4 bases, and 7 bases stayed unmatched. This CDR3 has 16 residues. The V gene's germline CDR1 is SGHAT and CDR2 FQNNGV. The CDR3 DNA is TGTGCCAGCAGCTTAGGCACAGGGGACCCCGGAAACACCATATATTTT. Translated, it gives CASSLGTGDPGNTIYF.

This clone has a single count. This rearrangement joins TRBV14 to TRBJ2-7; TRBD1 matches at 7 bases. J was trimmed by 2 bases and V by 8 bases; bases with no gene match: 6. The V gene's germline CDR1 is SGHDN and CDR2 FVKESK. The CDR3 is made up of 13 amino acids. CDR3 residues: CASPKTGPYEQYF. In DNA form, the CDR3 reads TGTGCCAGCCCAAAGACAGGGCCCTACGAGCAGTACTTC.

This rearrangement joins TRBV5-1 to TRBJ1-1, with D possibly TRBD1 on 6 matching bases. The germline CDR1 and CDR2 sequences are SGHRS and YFSETQ. The V and J ends lost 0 bases and 3 bases respectively, with 15 bases between them. The CDR3 has 16 amino acids. DNA of the CDR3: TGCGCCAGCAGCTTGGAAAGGCAGGGGATGGACACTGAAGCTTTCTTT. It codes for CASSLERQGMDTEAFF.

The gene calls are TRBV30 and TRBJ1-4, with D possibly matching TRBD1 (5 bases). The length of the CDR3 is 13 residues. From germline, CDR1 is GTSNPN and CDR2 SVGIG (reference sequence). V was cut by 3 bases and J by 6 bases, with 11 bases left in between. The CDR3 here is CAWSQGVDEKLFF. CDR3 bases: TGTGCCTGGAGCCAGGGCGTGGATGAAAAACTGTTTTTT.

There are a few counts of this clone. The chain has TRBV4-3 and TRBJ2-1; tentative D call: TRBD2 (5 bases). The CDR3 contains 16 residues. Germline V gene sequence: CDR1 LGHNA, CDR2 YSLEER. The V end lost 4 bases, the J end lost 0 bases, and 13 bases lay between the germline ends. CDR3 sequence: CASSLGGQFSYNEQFF. Written as DNA, the CDR3 is TGCGCCAGCAGCCTAGGAGGCCAATTCTCCTACAATGAGCAGTTCTTC.

The J gene is TRBJ1-5, the V gene TRBV19; 7 positions agree with TRBD1. Losses at the gene ends were 4 bases for V and 1 base for J; bases not matched to a gene: 7. In germline, CDR1 is LNHDA, CDR2 SQIVND (reference sequence). CDR3 length equals 16 residues. CDR3 in amino acids: CASSTLTGVSNQPQHF. The CDR3 DNA is TGTGCCAGTAGTACCCTAACAGGGGTGAGCAATCAGCCCCAGCATTTT.

V is TRBV19 and J is TRBJ1-2; D possibly corresponds to TRBD1 (5 bases). Trimming removed 6 bases at V and 4 bases at J, with 21 bases between. From germline, CDR1 is LNHDA and CDR2 SQIVND (reference sequence). The CDR3 sequence is 16 residues long. The CDR3 spells CASRRDDRSIGYGYTF. The DNA for the CDR3 is TGTGCCAGTAGGCGGGACGACAGATCAATCGGCTATGGCTACACCTTC.

Here the CDR3 reads CASSGLSTAVNYGYTF. In nucleotides, the CDR3 is TGTGCCAGCAGTGGATTATCGACAGCCGTTAACTATGGCTACACCTTC. V and J are TRBV6-1 and TRBJ1-2; D possibly corresponds to TRBD1 (5 bases). V was shortened by 4 bases and J by 1 base, with 16 bases between the two germline ends. CDR1 and CDR2 (germline): MNHNS, SASEGT. The CDR3 extends over 16 amino acids.

The J gene is TRBJ2-7, the V gene TRBV6-4; D perhaps matches TRBD2 (5 bases). Germline assignment: CDR1 MRHNA and CDR2 SNTAGT. V was clipped by 2 bases and J by 5 bases, with 16 bases between them. The CDR3 totals 15 residues. The CDR3 nucleotides are TGTGCCAGCAGTGACGAGGGCCGGTCGTCGGACGAGCAGTACTTC. Amino acids: CASSDEGRSSDEQYF.

This clone was recorded once. The chain employs TRBV7-8 and TRBJ2-7, with 14 nucleotides matching TRBD2. V shed 5 bases and J 12 bases; nucleotides not matched to a gene: 6. Germline V gene data show CDR1 as SGHVS and CDR2 as FQNEAQ. This CDR3 is built from 13 residues. The CDR3 nucleotides are TGTGCCAGCAGCCGCGGGACTAGCGGGAGTTCGTACTTC. Translation gives CASSRGTSGSSYF.

The gene calls are TRBV7-9 and TRBJ1-3; possible D gene TRBD1, 6 bases. With 4 bases removed from V and 0 bases from J, the gap between germline ends came to 10 bases. The CDR3 runs to 15 residues. Germline CDR1 is SEHNR and CDR2 is FQNEAQ (reference sequence). This CDR3 is CASSWTVPSGNTIYF. CDR3 coding DNA: TGTGCCAGCAGCTGGACAGTGCCCTCTGGAAACACCATATATTTT.

The V and J genes are TRBV19 and TRBJ2-3; D possibly corresponds to TRBD1 (5 bases). The CDR3 spans 12 residues. Looked up from germline, CDR1 is LNHDA and CDR2 is SQIVND (reference sequence). Deletions cut 3 bases from V and 4 bases from J, with 5 bases between. The CDR3 here is CASSMGPDTQYF. CDR3 sequence (DNA): TGTGCCAGTAGTATGGGGCCAGATACGCAGTATTTT.

The V and J genes are TRBV18 and TRBJ2-2, with 7 bases that match TRBD1. This CDR3 is built from 15 residues. The germline CDR1 and CDR2 sequences are KGHSH and LQKENI. The V segment lost 6 bases and the J segment 4 bases; nucleotides outside the gene matches: 8. The CDR3 loop reads CASSQRDSGTGELFF. CDR3 coding DNA: TGTGCCAGCTCGCAACGGGACAGCGGCACCGGGGAGCTGTTTTTT. Supplemented by reference TRBV18 and TRBJ2-2, the full variable domain reads NAGVMQNPRHLVRRRGQEARLRCSPMKGHSHVYWYRQLPEEGLKFMVYLQKENIIDESGMPKERFSAEFPKEGPSILRIQQVVRGDSAAYFCASSQRDSGTGELFFGEGSRLTVL.

This chain links TRBV15 with TRBJ1-5; possible D gene TRBD1, 5 bases. V shed 0 bases and J shed 0 bases, with 15 bases lying between them. The CDR3 sequence is 18 residues long. The germline V gene encodes CDR1 LNHNV and CDR2 YYDKDF (reference sequence). The CDR3 coding sequence is TGTGCCACCAGCAGAGATGGGGGGGATCGGATTAGCAATCAGCCCCAGCATTTT. Protein product: CATSRDGGDRISNQPQHF. Based on the CDR3 plus reference TRBV15 and TRBJ1-5, the full variable domain is DAMVIQNPRYQVTQFGKPVTLSCSQTLNHNVMYWYQQKSSQAPKLLFHYYDKDFNNEADTPDNFQSRRPNTSFCFLDIRSPGLGDTAMYLCATSRDGGDRISNQPQHFGDGTRLSIL.

This rearrangement joins TRBV7-9 to TRBJ1-2, with D possibly matching TRBD1 (5 bases). CDR3 length: 13 amino acids. Germline V lookup: CDR1 SEHNR, CDR2 FQNEAQ (reference sequence). The V and J ends lost 7 bases and 0 bases respectively, with 9 bases between them. CDR3 coding DNA: TGTGCCAGCATAGACAGCCCTAACTATGGCTACACCTTC. Protein: CASIDSPNYGYTF.